Shown below are 23 T cell receptor beta chains from a single sample sequenced in a study of cytomegalovirus exposure and HLA in healthy donors. Researchers ran the PCR with 60 Vbeta and 13 Jbeta primers. Repertoires were generated with immunoSEQ multiplex PCR, while TCRdb's copy carries only in-frame clones and drops some. The data hold 110,000 to 150,000 clones, with about 84% observed a single time. Source material: PBMCs. The receptor set was obtained from a woman aged 18-35 years in good health and CMV-seropositive.

This clone was seen more than once but under ten times. The rearrangement uses TRBV6-4 and TRBJ1-1, with TRBD1 as a possible D gene (6 bases). The germline V gene has CDR1 MRHNA and CDR2 SNTAGT. This CDR3 comprises 15 residues. V lost 6 bases to trimming and J lost 12 bases, with 26 bases between them. CDR3 in DNA: TGTGCCAGCAGGGCCTCAGGGGCCATTTTGGGAATAACTTTCTTT. Its protein is CASRASGAILGITFF.

This chain links TRBV28 with TRBJ1-1; D ambiguous. The CDR3 consists of 11 residues. Germline CDR1 is MDHEN and CDR2 is SYDVKM. The V and J ends lost 7 bases and 4 bases respectively, with 7 bases between them. CDR3 loop: CASTLGTEAFF. The CDR3 region has the DNA TGTGCCAGCACGCTAGGCACTGAAGCTTTCTTT.

The gene calls are TRBV29-1 and TRBJ1-2; TRBD1 aligns across 7 bases. Per germline, CDR1 SQVTM and CDR2 ANQGSEA. Germline trimming cut 1 base from V and 4 bases from J; bases unmatched to any gene: 12. This CDR3 has 16 amino acids. In DNA, the CDR3 is TGCAGCGTTGAAGCGATCGACAGGGTATCCCTCTATGGCTACACCTTC. As protein: CSVEAIDRVSLYGYTF.

The V gene is TRBV7-9, the J gene TRBJ2-2; D might be TRBD2 (6 bases). Germline values: CDR1 SEHNR, CDR2 FQNEAQ (reference sequence). With 0 bases removed from V and 1 base from J, the gap between germline ends came to 12 bases. There are 17 residues in the CDR3. The CDR3 protein is CASSLASGLMNTGELFF. The CDR3 DNA reads as TGTGCCAGCAGCTTAGCTTCGGGACTTATGAACACCGGGGAGCTGTTTTTT. Full variable domain (outside the CDR3, taken from reference TRBV7-9 and TRBJ2-2): DTGVSQNPRHKITKRGQNVTFRCDPISEHNRLYWYRQTLGQGPEFLTYFQNEAQLEKSRLLSDRFSAERPKGSFSTLEIQRTEQGDSAMYLCASSLASGLMNTGELFFGEGSRLTVL.

This chain links TRBV6-6 with TRBJ1-3; the D is unclear. CDR1 MNHNY and CDR2 SVGAGI come from the germline V gene (reference sequence). CDR3 length equals 14 residues. Trimming pared 2 bases from V and 2 bases from J, leaving 7 bases between. CDR3 loop: CASSYMGAGNTIYF. CDR3 sequence (DNA): TGTGCCAGCAGTTACATGGGAGCTGGAAACACCATATATTTT.

CDR3 residues: CASTRDRAYYGYTF. The CDR3 nucleotides are TGTGCCAGTACCAGGGACAGAGCCTACTATGGCTACACCTTC. The chain carries TRBV19 and TRBJ1-2, with 7 bases identical to TRBD1. V dropped 7 bases and J dropped 3; count of bases not matched to a gene: 8. CDR1 and CDR2 (germline): LNHDA, SQIVND (reference sequence). This CDR3 region has 14 residues.

This chain links TRBV9 with TRBJ1-3; D is unclear. The CDR3 covers 15 residues. V lost 0 bases to trimming and J lost 4 bases, with 11 bases between them. The V gene's germline CDR1 is SGDLS and CDR2 YYNGEE. The CDR3 nucleotides are TGTGCCAGCAGCGTAGAAGCAAGCGGAGGAAACACCATATATTTT. Translated, it gives CASSVEASGGNTIYF.

The V call is TRBV2, the J call TRBJ1-1; 7 bases are a match to TRBD1. Trimming cost V 4 bases and J 2 bases; bases outside gene matches: 7. This CDR3 is built from 15 residues. The germline CDR1 and CDR2 sequences are SNHLY and FYNNEI. The CDR3 bases are TGTGCCAGCAGTGTATCGGGACAGTTCAACACTGAAGCTTTCTTT. This translates into CASSVSGQFNTEAFF.

This clone has a single count. The chain carries TRBV30 and TRBJ1-2; 8 nucleotides line up with TRBD1. Germline V gene sequence: CDR1 GTSNPN, CDR2 SVGIG (reference sequence). The CDR3 has 12 residues. CDR3 region: CARGDRNYGYTF. The CDR3 nucleotides read TGTGCTAGGGGGGACAGGAACTATGGCTACACCTTC.

The chain couples TRBV4-1 to TRBJ1-3, with 10 bases that match TRBD1. This CDR3 has 16 residues. The germline V gene has CDR1 MGHRA and CDR2 YSYEKL. Losses at the gene ends were 2 bases for V and 4 bases for J; bases not matched to a gene: 5. CDR3 region: CASSQPGQGSGNTIYF. The CDR3 nucleotides read TGCGCCAGCAGCCAACCGGGACAGGGGTCCGGAAACACCATATATTTT.

The chain has TRBV18 and TRBJ2-5; TRBD1 matches 9 bases. The CDR3 covers 13 residues. With 5 bases clipped from V and 5 bases from J, the junction kept 3 bases outside the gene matches. From germline, CDR1 is KGHSH and CDR2 LQKENI. The CDR3 region is CASSWTGVETQYF. As DNA, the CDR3 is TGTGCCAGCTCATGGACAGGGGTGGAGACCCAGTACTTC.

The rearrangement joins TRBV7-8 to TRBJ1-1; a possible D gene is TRBD1 (6 bases). V was pared by 4 bases and J by 4 bases, with 13 bases between. The CDR3 has 14 residues. Per germline, CDR1 SGHVS and CDR2 FQNEAQ. The CDR3 nucleotides read TGTGCCAGCAGCTCCAAAAGGGGGTCCACTGAAGCTTTCTTT. It codes for CASSSKRGSTEAFF.

This clone was found once. J is TRBJ2-3 and V is TRBV9; the D gene is possibly TRBD2 (5 bases). The germline gives CDR1 SGDLS, CDR2 YYNGEE. The CDR3 is made up of 12 amino acids. Trimming took off 4 bases at V and 5 bases at J, with 8 bases between the two ends. The CDR3 protein is CASSSEVDTQYF. CDR3 sequence (DNA): TGTGCCAGCAGCTCGGAGGTAGATACGCAGTATTTT.

The V and J genes are TRBV11-2 and TRBJ1-6; D is unresolved. From germline, CDR1 is SGHAT and CDR2 FQNNGV. The CDR3 consists of 14 residues. V dropped 2 bases and J dropped 5 bases, with 7 bases sitting between them. The DNA of the CDR3 is TGTGCCAGCAGCTTATTTCCGGATAATTCACCCCTCCACTTT. Translated, it gives CASSLFPDNSPLHF.

The V call is TRBV4-1, the J call TRBJ2-3; 8 nucleotides match TRBD1. Trimming at V came to 4 bases and at J to 4 bases, leaving 4 bases not matched to a gene. The length of the CDR3 is 14 residues. Germline V gene lookup returns CDR1 MGHRA and CDR2 YSYEKL. CDR3 residues: CASSRRTGSDTQYF. The CDR3 DNA follows: TGCGCCAGCAGCCGCCGGACAGGGTCAGATACGCAGTATTTT.

The gene calls are TRBV6-5 and TRBJ1-1; unclear D gene. The CDR3 covers 14 residues. Deletions cut 2 bases from V and 1 base from J, with 8 bases between. Germline CDR1 and CDR2: MNHEY and SVGAGI. Written as DNA, the CDR3 is TGTGCCAGCAGTTACCCCCACAAGAACACTGAAGCTTTCTTT. It translates to CASSYPHKNTEAFF.

This clone showed up just once. This sample also contains other DNA sequences that code for the same CDR3. This sequence joins TRBV16 and TRBJ1-1; D unclear. V was clipped by 5 bases and J by 5 bases, with 12 bases between them. From germline, CDR1 is KGHSY and CDR2 FQNENV. The CDR3 covers 13 residues. Here the CDR3 DNA reads TGTGCCAGCAGCAACCAACAGAATACTGAAGCTTTCTTT. Its protein is CASSNQQNTEAFF.

J is TRBJ1-6 and V is TRBV27; no definite D call. Trimming pared 10 bases from V and 0 bases from J, leaving 13 bases between. Germline-derived CDR1 and CDR2 are MNHEY and SMNVEV (reference sequence). There are 15 residues in the CDR3. The CDR3 DNA sequence: TGTGCCACCACCGAGGGATTCTCCTATAATTCACCCCTCCACTTT. As protein: CATTEGFSYNSPLHF.

V usage is TRBV10-3 and J usage is TRBJ1-1; D gene ambiguous. The CDR3 covers 14 residues. The germline V and J ends were trimmed by 3 bases and 4 bases, with 12 bases remaining between them. Per germline, CDR1 ENHRY and CDR2 SYGVKD. The CDR3 sequence is CAISEGTPGTEAFF. CDR3 in DNA: TGTGCCATCAGTGAAGGCACCCCGGGCACTGAAGCTTTCTTT.

This chain uses TRBV6-6 with TRBJ1-2; D not resolved. The germline gives CDR1 MNHNY, CDR2 SVGAGI (reference sequence). The CDR3 length is 16 residues. The germline V and J ends were trimmed by 7 bases and 4 bases, with 22 bases remaining between them. CDR3 DNA: TGTGCCAGCACCTTAGAGGGTCGTATCGGACCCTATGGCTACACCTTC. This translates into CASTLEGRIGPYGYTF.

This chain uses TRBV30 with TRBJ2-3; TRBD2 matches 9 bases. The V and J ends lost 5 bases and 0 bases, in that order; junction bases with no gene match: 6. The CDR3 runs to 15 residues. Germline lookup yields CDR1 GTSNPN and CDR2 SVGIG (reference sequence). CDR3 loop: CAWGLAGPSTDTQYF. In DNA form, the CDR3 reads TGTGCCTGGGGGCTAGCGGGACCTAGCACAGATACGCAGTATTTT.

This sequence joins TRBV28 and TRBJ2-7; 7 bases agree with TRBD1. The CDR3 sequence is 13 residues long. Trimming took 10 bases from V and 2 from J; bases not matched to a gene: 8. CDR1 is MDHEN and CDR2 is SYDVKM in the germline V gene. The CDR3 region has the DNA TGTGCCACTCTGACGACAGGGACCTACGAGCAGTACTTC. This sequence encodes CATLTTGTYEQYF.

The chain uses TRBV2 and TRBJ1-1; 11 bases align to TRBD1. The CDR3 runs 15 residues. V lost 6 bases, J lost 1 base, and 4 bases stayed unmatched. In germline, CDR1 is SNHLY, CDR2 FYNNEI. CDR3 amino acids: CASSVGQGANTEAFF. The DNA for the CDR3 is TGTGCCAGCAGCGTCGGACAGGGGGCGAACACTGAAGCTTTCTTT.